One and the same sample provided the 30 T cell receptor beta chains below, sequenced in a study of T cell responses to AZD1222 COVID-19 vaccine. Libraries were prepared by immunoSEQ multiplex PCR; TCRdb keeps only in-frame clonotypes and omits some of them. The sample lists fewer than 200,000 clones, 85% to 95% occurring once. The material sequenced was peripheral blood, taken on day 0 of AZD1222 vaccination. The receptors shown here come from an adult in good health.

The rearrangement joins TRBV6-5 to TRBJ2-1; TRBD2 might be the D (5 bases). Germline V gene data show CDR1 as MNHEY and CDR2 as SVGAGI. Trimming shortened V by 5 bases and J by 6 bases, and 11 bases separated the two germline ends. The CDR3 has 13 amino acids. The CDR3 is CASSTQRTNEQFF. DNA for the CDR3: TGTGCCAGCAGTACTCAGCGGACCAATGAGCAGTTCTTC.

The J gene is TRBJ1-1, the V gene TRBV7-3, with TRBD1 as a possible D gene (5 bases). V was shortened by 3 bases and J by 2 bases, with 7 bases between the two germline ends. The length of the CDR3 is 13 residues. Germline V CDR1 and CDR2: SGHTA, FQGTGA. Here the CDR3 DNA reads TGTGCCAGCAGCTTTGGGGCTAACACTGAAGCTTTCTTT. Protein sequence: CASSFGANTEAFF.

The V gene is TRBV2, the J gene TRBJ1-6; perhaps TRBD1 as D (5 bases). Germline CDR1 is SNHLY and CDR2 is FYNNEI. Trimming stripped 0 bases from V and 9 bases from J, with 15 bases between. This CDR3 contains 16 residues. CDR3 in amino acids: CASSEAGLAGSSPLHF. As DNA, the CDR3 is TGTGCCAGCAGTGAAGCAGGGTTGGCAGGGAGTTCACCCCTCCACTTT.

The V and J genes are TRBV5-6 and TRBJ1-6; D not resolved. Germline assignment: CDR1 SGHDT and CDR2 YYEEEE. The CDR3 is 13 amino acids. V gave up 2 bases and J gave up 6 bases, with 6 bases separating them. CDR3 nucleotides: TGTGCCAGCAGCTTACGGGTTAATTCACCCCTCCACTTT. Translating gives CASSLRVNSPLHF.

The chain recombines TRBV28 with TRBJ2-3; 7 bases align to TRBD2. CDR1 and CDR2 (germline): MDHEN, SYDVKM. The CDR3 has 17 residues. V trimming: 8 bases; J trimming: 0 bases; junction bases outside the gene matches: 14. CDR3 sequence reads: CASGRAGRVPSTDTQYF. DNA for the CDR3: TGTGCCAGCGGCCGGGCAGGGAGGGTGCCTAGCACAGATACGCAGTATTTT.

The chain carries TRBV18 and TRBJ1-5, with TRBD1 as a possible D gene (5 bases). Trimming removed 4 bases at V and 7 bases at J, with 20 bases between. CDR1 is KGHSH, CDR2 LQKENI, per germline. The CDR3 is 16 amino acids. CDR3 sequence reads: CASSQATGPRGQPQHF. The CDR3, as DNA: TGTGCCAGCTCACAAGCCACTGGTCCGAGGGGACAGCCCCAGCATTTT.

The J gene is TRBJ1-6, the V gene TRBV7-9; D not certain. CDR3 length: 14 amino acids. Germline values: CDR1 SEHNR, CDR2 FQNEAQ (reference sequence). V was pared by 7 bases and J by 13 bases, with 20 bases between. The CDR3 reads CASTPSAGFWPLHF. DNA of the CDR3: TGTGCCAGCACCCCCTCTGCGGGGTTTTGGCCCCTCCACTTT. Looking up the rest from reference TRBV7-9 and TRBJ1-6 gives the full variable domain: DTGVSQNPRHKITKRGQNVTFRCDPISEHNRLYWYRQTLGQGPEFLTYFQNEAQLEKSRLLSDRFSAERPKGSFSTLEIQRTEQGDSAMYLCASTPSAGFWPLHFGNGTRLTVT.

The chain joins TRBV3-1 (or the pseudogene TRBV3-2) to TRBJ1-1, with D unclear. Germline CDR1 LGHDT, CDR2 YNNKEL (reference sequence). Trimming removed 4 bases at V and 4 bases at J, with 13 bases between. The CDR3 covers 14 residues. The CDR3 coding sequence is TGTGCCAGCAGCCGGACCCCTTGGGGCACTGAAGCTTTCTTT. As protein: CASSRTPWGTEAFF.

V and J are TRBV29-1 and TRBJ1-2, with D perhaps TRBD1 (5 bases). The germline V and J ends were trimmed by 1 base and 5 bases, with 14 bases remaining between them. CDR1 and CDR2 from the germline V gene are SQVTM and ANQGSEA. This CDR3 contains 14 residues. The DNA for the CDR3 is TGCAGCGTTGAAGGCTACGGGACCGTATATGGCTACACCTTC. This gives the protein CSVEGYGTVYGYTF.

The rearrangement uses TRBV2 and TRBJ1-5, with D possibly TRBD1 on 5 matching bases. The CDR3 totals 16 residues. Trimming cost V 2 bases and J 1 base, with 12 bases left between them. Germline V gene lookup returns CDR1 SNHLY and CDR2 FYNNEI. The CDR3 loop is CASSERTRASNQPQHF. CDR3 bases: TGTGCCAGCAGTGAAAGGACCAGGGCAAGCAATCAGCCCCAGCATTTT.

The chain links TRBV15 to TRBJ1-3; TRBD1 agrees at 8 bases. V shed 1 base and J 2 bases; nucleotides not matched to a gene: 1. Germline V CDR1 and CDR2: LNHNV, YYDKDF (reference sequence). The CDR3 length is 15 residues. CDR3 coding DNA: TGTGCCACCAGCAGAGGGACAGGGACTGGAAACACCATATATTTT. Translation gives CATSRGTGTGNTIYF. The entire variable domain, with the rest obtained from reference TRBV15 and TRBJ1-3, is as follows: DAMVIQNPRYQVTQFGKPVTLSCSQTLNHNVMYWYQQKSSQAPKLLFHYYDKDFNNEADTPDNFQSRRPNTSFCFLDIRSPGLGDTAMYLCATSRGTGTGNTIYFGEGSWLTVV.

Only one count was recorded for this clone. The chain couples TRBV14 to TRBJ2-7, with D perhaps matching TRBD1 (6 bases). Trimming removed 3 bases at V and 4 bases at J, with 16 bases between. Germline CDR1 and CDR2: SGHDN and FVKESK. The CDR3 contains 15 residues. CDR3 loop: CASSHPLTGEYEQYF. In DNA, the CDR3 is TGTGCCAGCAGCCACCCGTTGACAGGAGAGTACGAGCAGTACTTC.

This chain connects TRBV5-4 to TRBJ1-2; 7 bases align to TRBD1. Germline V gives CDR1 SGHNT, CDR2 YYREEE (reference sequence). The J segment lost 2 bases and the V segment lost 0 bases, leaving 10 bases of the junction unmatched. The CDR3 loop spans 17 amino acids. The CDR3 bases are TGTGCCAGCAGCTTGGAACAGGGGCCCATACTCAACTATGGCTACACCTTC. Amino acids: CASSLEQGPILNYGYTF.

This clone has just one count. The chain links TRBV5-1 to TRBJ1-1, with a tentative D call TRBD1 (6 bases). CDR1 is SGHRS and CDR2 is YFSETQ in the germline V gene. Deletions cut 0 bases from V and 4 bases from J, with 13 bases between. This CDR3 contains 15 residues. For the CDR3, the DNA is TGCGCCAGCAGCTTGGGTCAAGAGGGGGTCACTGAAGCTTTCTTT. Amino acids: CASSLGQEGVTEAFF.

The chain joins TRBV7-3 to TRBJ2-2; no definite D call. The germline V gene has CDR1 SGHTA and CDR2 FQGTGA. The CDR3 is 14 amino acids. Trimming stripped 0 bases from V and 1 base from J, with 3 bases between. As DNA, the CDR3 is TGTGCCAGCAGCTTAACGAGGAACACCGGGGAGCTGTTTTTT. Translated: CASSLTRNTGELFF. The whole variable domain, remainder taken from reference TRBV7-3 and TRBJ2-2, is GAGVSQTPSNKVTEKGKYVELRCDPISGHTALYWYRQSLGQGPEFLIYFQGTGAADDSGLPNDRFFAVRPEGSVSTLKIQRTERGDSAVYLCASSLTRNTGELFFGEGSRLTVL.

The chain uses TRBV6-5 and TRBJ1-2; 7 nucleotides align to TRBD1. From germline, CDR1 is MNHEY and CDR2 SVGAGI. The CDR3 is 14 residues long. After removal of 7 bases from V and 4 bases from J, the junction contained 9 bases not matched to a gene. CDR3 sequence: CASTHDRATYGYTF. DNA of the CDR3: TGTGCCAGCACACACGACAGGGCCACCTATGGCTACACCTTC.

The chain carries TRBV4-3 and TRBJ2-2; 8 positions agree with TRBD1. Unmatched junction bases numbered 3, after V lost 3 bases and J lost 6 bases. Germline CDR1 and CDR2: LGHNA and YSLEER. The CDR3 is 14 residues long. The CDR3 protein is CASSHATGAGELFF. The CDR3 DNA is TGCGCCAGCAGCCATGCGACAGGGGCCGGGGAGCTGTTTTTT.

This chain joins TRBV27 and TRBJ1-5, with D tentatively TRBD1 (5 bases). Trimming stripped 8 bases from V and 0 bases from J, with 23 bases between. Germline CDR1 reads MNHEY; CDR2 reads SMNVEV (reference sequence). The CDR3 covers 18 residues. In DNA form, the CDR3 reads TGTGCCAGCCGAGGCGGGGGAAAGGGGCCATATAGCAATCAGCCCCAGCATTTT. Translating gives CASRGGGKGPYSNQPQHF.

V is TRBV4-3 and J is TRBJ1-4, with D uncertain. CDR1 is LGHNA and CDR2 is YSLEER in the germline V gene. The length of the CDR3 is 14 residues. V shed 6 bases and J shed 6 bases, with 14 bases lying between them. Written as DNA, the CDR3 is TGCGCCAGCAGGGCGGGGAGTTATGATGAAAAACTGTTTTTT. Protein sequence: CASRAGSYDEKLFF.

The chain uses TRBV7-2 and TRBJ1-1; the D is unclear. The germline V and J ends were trimmed by 2 bases and 5 bases, with 12 bases remaining between them. The CDR3 extends over 14 amino acids. CDR1 is SGHTA, CDR2 FQGNSA, per germline. The CDR3 is CASSLKGSGTEAFF. Here the CDR3 DNA reads TGTGCCAGCAGCTTAAAGGGAAGCGGGACTGAAGCTTTCTTT. The full variable domain, in which reference TRBV7-2 and TRBJ1-1 provide the parts outside the CDR3, is GAGVSQSPSNKVTEKGKDVELRCDPISGHTALYWYRQSLGQGLEFLIYFQGNSAPDKSGLPSDRFSAERTGGSVSTLTIQRTQQEDSAVYLCASSLKGSGTEAFFGQGTRLTVV.

V gene TRBV4-1 combines with J gene TRBJ1-6; a possible D gene is TRBD1 (6 bases). The V gene's germline CDR1 is MGHRA and CDR2 YSYEKL. V was trimmed by 4 bases and J by 1 base, leaving 14 bases between them. This CDR3 has 17 amino acids. The CDR3 protein is CASSLRTGKSYNSPLHF. CDR3 sequence (DNA): TGCGCCAGCAGCCTAAGAACAGGGAAGTCCTATAATTCACCCCTCCACTTT.

The J gene is TRBJ1-1, the V gene TRBV6-5; tentative D call: TRBD1 (5 bases). V was clipped by 2 bases and J by 6 bases, with 16 bases between them. There are 15 residues in the CDR3. Germline assignment: CDR1 MNHEY and CDR2 SVGAGI. CDR3 coding DNA: TGTGCCAGCAGTTACCGGGGACGGGGGGACGCTGAAGCTTTCTTT. Protein sequence: CASSYRGRGDAEAFF.

This clone was observed once. V and J are TRBV7-9 and TRBJ1-2, with D unresolved. V gave up 1 base and J gave up 1 base, with 13 bases separating them. This CDR3 is 16 amino acids long. From germline, CDR1 is SEHNR and CDR2 FQNEAQ (reference sequence). The CDR3 region has the DNA TGTGCCAGCAGCTTAGGGTCGGTCGGCTTTAACTATGGCTACACCTTC. It codes for CASSLGSVGFNYGYTF.

This chain connects TRBV5-6 to TRBJ1-1, with 7 nucleotides matching TRBD1. The CDR3 runs to 16 residues. Germline V lookup: CDR1 SGHDT, CDR2 YYEEEE. V gave up 0 bases and J gave up 7 bases; unmatched junction bases: 12. The CDR3 loop is CASSLVPQGVAIEAFF. The CDR3 bases are TGTGCCAGCAGCTTGGTACCCCAGGGGGTAGCGATTGAAGCTTTCTTT.

This clone came up once. The chain uses TRBV12-3 or TRBV12-4 and TRBJ1-6; D call uncertain. V was shortened by 5 bases and J by 10 bases, with 9 bases between the two germline ends. The length of the CDR3 is 12 residues. Written as DNA, the CDR3 is TGTGCCAGCAGTAGGACGAGGTCACCCCTCCACTTT. This sequence encodes CASSRTRSPLHF.

This clone was picked up one time. V gene TRBV12-3 or TRBV12-4 combines with J gene TRBJ1-2; D ambiguous. Trimming shortened V by 5 bases and J by 5 bases, and 6 bases separated the two germline ends. The CDR3 covers 11 residues. In nucleotides, the CDR3 is TGTGCCAGCAGTCTACTTTATGGCTACACCTTC. It translates to CASSLLYGYTF.

This chain joins TRBV10-3 and TRBJ1-5; the match to TRBD1 covers 11 bases. There are 15 residues in the CDR3. Germline CDR1 ENHRY, CDR2 SYGVKD. Trimming cost V 3 bases and J 7 bases; bases outside gene matches: 5. This chain's CDR3 is CAISDRTGGDQPQHF. CDR3 nucleotides: TGTGCCATCAGTGACAGGACAGGGGGCGACCAGCCCCAGCATTTT.

V usage is TRBV3-1 (or the pseudogene TRBV3-2) and J usage is TRBJ2-3; 9 nucleotides match TRBD1. Germline V gene data show CDR1 as LGHDT and CDR2 as YNNKEL (reference sequence). CDR3 length equals 15 residues. Trimming cost V 4 bases and J 6 bases; bases outside gene matches: 8. The DNA of the CDR3 is TGTGCCAGCAGCCGACAGGGGGTAGAAGGGGATACGCAGTATTTT. Protein sequence: CASSRQGVEGDTQYF.

This clone has only one observation. This rearrangement joins TRBV5-1 to TRBJ1-1; 7 positions match TRBD1. Germline assignment: CDR1 SGHRS and CDR2 YFSETQ. V was clipped by 4 bases and J by 2 bases; unmatched bases: 14. The CDR3 covers 17 residues. CDR3 protein: CASSTRPGTVTNTEAFF. As DNA, the CDR3 is TGCGCCAGCAGCACGCGCCCCGGGACAGTTACTAACACTGAAGCTTTCTTT.

V usage is TRBV2 and J usage is TRBJ1-4; D ambiguous. Germline V lookup: CDR1 SNHLY, CDR2 FYNNEI. This CDR3 has 13 amino acids. V dropped 8 bases and J dropped 6 bases, with 13 bases sitting between them. The chain's CDR3 is CASASVTYEKLFF. DNA for the CDR3: TGTGCCAGCGCCTCCGTAACCTATGAAAAACTGTTTTTT.